This TCR beta chain was recorded in a study of cytomegalovirus exposure and HLA in healthy donors. Across the whole study: HLA-typed donors were the source of roughly 85 million unique TCRs held in an early data release.

In nominal health when sampled, donors likely had unrecorded immune exposures nonetheless. Amplification used 60 Vbeta primers and 13 Jbeta primers. Method: immunoSEQ multiplex PCR; TCRdb's copy keeps in-frame clones and lacks some. The sample records roughly 63,000 clones, about 75% being singletons. Germline assignment: CDR1 DFQATT and CDR2 SNEGSKA (reference sequence). Trimming cost V 6 bases and J 0 bases, with 5 bases left between them. This CDR3 is built from 11 residues. Study-wide results and caveats: Most TCR sequences were rare, but some public TCRs occurred in many donors. Most CMV-associated TCR beta chains appeared HLA-restricted in a later analysis.

This clone came up once. Its antigen is not known. The clonotype was recovered from a middle-aged woman in good health and CMV-seropositive. The specimen was PBMCs. The chain employs TRBV20-1 and TRBJ1-1; D gene unclear. CDR3 residues: CSARMNTEAFF. The CDR3, as DNA: TGCAGTGCCCGTATGAACACTGAAGCTTTCTTT.